The clone carrying this TCR beta chain was found once. Its cognate antigen is unknown. TCRdb's table, derived via immunoSEQ multiplex PCR, lists solely in-frame clones and lacks some. The table includes 98,000 or so clones, roughly 95% detected once. Germline V gene lookup returns CDR1 KGHSH and CDR2 LQKENI. The CDR3 length is 16 residues. V lost 0 bases, J lost 1 base, and 12 bases lay in between. These data are taken from a study of OX40 agonist ivuxolimab in advanced cancers. Study-level points and caveats: Researchers did not determine the expanded peripheral T cells' antigen specificity. Researchers report that CD8+ T cells had, on average, more expanded clones than CD4+.

Prior autoimmune disease or systemic immunosuppression barred patients. The V and J genes are TRBV18 and TRBJ2-5, with unresolved D. The receptor was isolated from an adult with an advanced solid tumor such as melanoma, head and neck, liver or kidney cancer. Sequencing used CD4+ or CD8+ T cells sorted from blood, obtained in a trial of the OX40 agonist ivuxolimab. CDR3 sequence: CASSPPVPAAQETQYF. The CDR3 DNA sequence: TGTGCCAGCTCACCACCGGTCCCGGCGGCCCAAGAGACCCAGTACTTC.